The TCR beta chain described here comes from a study of T cells in tuberculosis (dated by TCRdb to the late 2010s). For the wider study: In the study, CD1B tetramers and high-throughput TCR immunosequencing were combined to characterize T cells specific for the mycobacterial lipid antigen glucose monomycolate (GMM). In a South African clinical cohort, IGRA-negative adolescents, IGRA-positive adolescents with latent tuberculosis and adults with active tuberculosis were compared, with ten people in each group. PBMC from active tuberculosis patients were archived either before standard anti-tuberculosis treatment began or within 7 days of the start of that treatment.

Study-level results and caveats: Shorter CDR3-alpha lengths in active tuberculosis patients partly drove the smaller NN-distances, and the TCR-beta difference was not statistically significant. Smaller mean NN-distances to GMM-specific TCRs were observed in active tuberculosis TCR-alpha repertoires than in IGRA-negative controls, suggesting clonal expansion of GMM-specific TCRs. With the diverse GMM-specific repertoire as input, a classifier achieved around 90% accuracy (AUROC 0.9 to 0.95), whereas GEM motif frequencies as input gave 55% to 75% accuracy. Clinical samples were chosen by availability of cryopreserved specimens, and active tuberculosis cases were adults while controls were adolescents.

Remarks on this clone: The antigen this receptor binds is unknown. Base qualities are not at hand, and no much larger clone is one base apart.

The immunoSEQ multiplex PCR assay was used to generate TCR libraries, with TCR-beta and/or TCR-alpha/delta assays applied to each sample. The amplified TCR libraries were sequenced using the Illumina high-throughput platform. As for the authors' bioinformatics: Clustering and dimensionality reduction were performed using pairwise TCRdist distances among GMM-specific receptors from ex vivo sorted or in vitro expanded T cells. Each clinical repertoire was assigned a mean NN-distance score, defined as the average TCRdist to the nearest 10% of tetramer-positive reference sequences. GEM TCR motif frequency was computed as the fraction of unique TCRs matching known GEM sequences by V/J usage and CDR3 length. Active tuberculosis was classified by linear discriminant analysis with leave-one-out cross-validation, implemented in scikit-learn. TCRdb re-hosts the immuneACCESS table, in-frame sequences only. Its copies lack some clones; in the studies checked, an unresolved V gene accounts for under half of them, and the cause for the rest is not known. V and J calls and clone size are those listed in that table; D and trimming were worked out from the DNA. In all, the sample holds more than 30,000 clones, and roughly 86% of those were seen once. About 5.5% of the sample comes from the top ten.

The germline V gene supplies CDR1 SGHAT and CDR2 FQNNGV. The CDR3, cysteine through phenylalanine, is 15 amino acids long. The DNA shown is the 45-base CDR3, in frame from base 1. A distance of 15 bases separates the germline ends of V and J, which lose 2 bases and 5 bases respectively. The meaning of the sample's time point label: new active TB diagnosis, blood taken before or within 7 days of starting treatment. The active tuberculosis patients were newly diagnosed, HIV-seronegative South African adults aged 18 years or older. Confirmation of active tuberculosis came from positive sputum smear microscopy and/or a positive M. tuberculosis culture. Unsorted cryopreserved PBMC were immunosequenced, covering on average approximately 91,000 T cells per clinical donor.

This sample comprised PBMCs, obtained at tuberculosis diagnosis. This receptor was taken from an adult with tuberculosis. The chain is assembled from TRBV11-2 and TRBJ2-5, with a tentative D gene TRBD1 over 6 matching bases. The CDR3 amino acid sequence is: CASSLRAQGLETQYF. At the DNA level, the sequence is TGTGCCAGCAGCTTAAGAGCACAGGGTTTGGAGACCCAGTACTTC.